This T cell receptor beta chain was sequenced in a study of cytomegalovirus exposure and HLA in healthy donors. Study-level information: Early release data held 75 million to 90 million unique TCRs from HLA-typed donors. The study, taken as a whole, reports: Presence/absence analyses supposed approximately even sequencing depth among donors. Analyzed later, association rates of TCRs varied across HLA loci, with DRB1 most and HLA-C fewest.

In the PCR, 60 Vbeta and 13 Jbeta primers were used. The data were produced by immunoSEQ multiplex PCR, yet TCRdb's version contains in-frame clones alone and is incomplete. The sample lists roughly 150,000 clones, around 75% seen once, with roughly 4.7% in the top ten. Worth noting for this clone: The target antigen is unknown.

Among the donors, all were healthy bone marrow donors. Germline values: CDR1 GTSNPN, CDR2 SVGIG (reference sequence). Trimming removed 1 base at V and 2 bases at J, with 9 bases between. This CDR3 comprises 14 residues. This receptor was obtained from a man aged 60 to 75 in good health and CMV-seronegative. The specimen was PBMCs. The V gene is TRBV30, the J gene TRBJ2-1; D is uncertain. The CDR3 reads CAWSGGLTYNEQFF. In nucleotides, the CDR3 is TGTGCCTGGAGTGGAGGCCTGACCTACAATGAGCAGTTCTTC.